These T cell receptor beta chains were read from a single sample in a study of CD8+ T cells in alopecia areata. TCRdb keeps only in-frame clones here, not all; method: immunoSEQ multiplex PCR. The table includes about 180,000 clones, less than 70% detected once. Sequenced material: CD8+ T cells sorted from blood, taken at week 24, from a patient treated with tofacitinib. All receptors come from a human donor with alopecia areata. Each CDR3 is given without its conserved first and last residue.

cdr3_aa	v_call	j_call
ASSSTDRGYEQY	TRBV7-9	TRBJ2-7
ASSVTRGIIT	TRBV9	TRBJ1-2
ASSLSRTNPFTEAF	TRBV11-2	TRBJ1-1
ASSMTGGNIQY	TRBV19	TRBJ2-4
ASALRNTEAF	TRBV7-8	TRBJ1-1
ASSYYLEDEQY	TRBV6-6	TRBJ2-7
AWGGTEFTYEQY	TRBV28	TRBJ2-7
ASIPKGGSLNQPQH	TRBV19	TRBJ1-5
ASSWGLTYEQY	TRBV14	TRBJ2-7
ASSHDRVGLF	TRBV4-3	TRBJ1-4
ASSKRGPNNEQF	TRBV13	TRBJ2-1
ASRLRINTEAF	TRBV5-1	TRBJ1-1
ASSSSLGQPQH	TRBV6-6	TRBJ1-5
ASSAARGITDTQY	TRBV9	TRBJ2-3
ASSFDKPARTQY	TRBV27	TRBJ2-3
ASSLDFPGGSYGYT	TRBV11-2	TRBJ1-2
ASSSSGGTYNEQF	TRBV27	TRBJ2-1
ASSLGSTDTQY	TRBV9	TRBJ2-3
ASSRTGEIYEQY	TRBV7-2	TRBJ2-7
SVVATGPNYGYT	TRBV29-1	TRBJ1-2
ASSPRQGTQETQY	TRBV6-5	TRBJ2-5
ASSQEMGQGLTEAF	TRBV4-3	TRBJ1-1
ASSLGTSESTDTQY	TRBV7-9	TRBJ2-3
ASSQDLGALSYT	TRBV4-3	TRBJ1-2
ASSLALAGGLEDTQY	TRBV7-2	TRBJ2-3
ASSHVQGANEAF	TRBV4-1	TRBJ1-1
ASSLSGGSYNEQF	TRBV7-9	TRBJ2-1
AWSVGQGPSYEQY	TRBV30	TRBJ2-7
ASRGDSGGGQPQH	TRBV27	TRBJ1-5
ASSDVRAPVANT	TRBV25-1	TRBJ1-2
ASIGGASTGELF	TRBV2	TRBJ2-2
ASSYSSWTGDAPLH	TRBV6-6	TRBJ1-6
ASSLDSSYNEQF	TRBV5-1	TRBJ2-1
AAQTGEVEY	TRBV6-5	TRBJ2-3
ASSLETDYEQY	TRBV28	TRBJ2-7
SAGTGDEKLF	TRBV29-1	TRBJ1-4
SVEAGTGNTEAF	TRBV29-1	TRBJ1-1
AISEPGTFNEAF	TRBV10-3	TRBJ1-1
ASSQDMGDQPQH	TRBV4-3	TRBJ1-5
AWRTSSYNEQF	TRBV30	TRBJ2-1
AWSAHRVSDEQY	TRBV30	TRBJ2-7
ASSPAGGVNYGYT	TRBV6-6	TRBJ1-2
ASSRTPGGSDTEAF	TRBV11-2	TRBJ1-1
AWSVTGAYEQY	TRBV30	TRBJ2-7
AWTFGSGVGYEQY	TRBV30	TRBJ2-7
ANLKTGPLDTEAF	TRBV2	TRBJ1-1
ASSLEGATNEKLF	TRBV7-8	TRBJ1-4
ASRAGHEAF	TRBV6-5	TRBJ1-1
AWRSNTEAF	TRBV30	TRBJ1-1
AINSGQGVVYTGEQY	TRBV10-3	TRBJ2-7
ASSFTPDRIDGYT	TRBV27	TRBJ1-2
ASGSNQPQH	TRBV25-1	TRBJ1-5
ASSPGGVEQY	TRBV7-2	TRBJ2-7